The T cell receptor beta chain under discussion was sequenced for a study of metastatic and nonmetastatic thyroid tumors. The wider study: Malignant thyroid and benign thyroid patients provided blood and tumor or nodule tissue whose repertoires were compared.

Original data processing: Construction of a distant-metastasis classifier for papillary thyroid cancer relied on CDR3 differences across clinicopathological groups. TCRdb reanalyzed the PCR reads with MiXCR. The V and J calls reflect TCRdb's pipeline rather than the authors' work. The data contain 50,000 or so clones, more than 20% of them singletons. Patients underwent thyroid surgery, and none had received any treatment before it. A note on this clone: Its target is unknown.

With 0 bases removed from V and 9 bases from J, the gap between germline ends came to 16 bases. Germline V gene lookup returns CDR1 SGDLS and CDR2 YYNGEE. The CDR3 length is 15 residues. Study-wide points: As reported, TCR beta diversity in blood and tumor was significantly higher in malignant thyroid tumors than in benign nodules.

This sequence joins TRBV9 and TRBJ2-1, with a tentative D call TRBD2 (5 bases). The source is a male donor with papillary thyroid cancer or a benign thyroid nodule (not recorded which). Some clones in this sample may be carry-over from other donors' samples. Material for sequencing was blood. DNA of the CDR3: TGTGCCAGCAGCGTAGGTGGGCTAGCATCCGGTGAGCAGTTCTTC. Translation: CASSVGGLASGEQFF.